These 31 T cell receptor beta chains originate from one sample sequenced in a study of post-analysis software for immune sequencing data. Regarding the study as a whole: The five TRBV segments detected at higher frequency in patients than in controls included TRBV5-6, TRBV5-1 and TRBV20-1.

No antigen is known for these receptors. TCR beta libraries were prepared from cDNA with unique molecular identifiers. TCRdb ran MiXCR on the PCR reads and lists one entry per CDR3 protein. The sample holds about 150,000 distinct CDR3 sequences, 30% seen once. Sequenced material: blood. Source of these receptors: a girl aged 5-17 years with multiple sclerosis.

This clonotype was counted at least ten times. The rearrangement links TRBV6-5 to TRBJ2-1; D possibly uses TRBD1 or TRBD2 (5 bases each). Germline V gene sequence: CDR1 MNHEY, CDR2 SVGAGI. This CDR3 spans 13 amino acids. Trimming removed 5 bases from V and 10 bases from J, with 15 bases in between. Here the CDR3 DNA reads TGTGCCAGCAGTGCCGGGACGGCCGGGGAGCAGTTCTTC. The encoded protein is CASSAGTAGEQFF.

This clonotype was seen repeatedly, ten times or more. The chain links TRBV7-9 to TRBJ2-4, with 11 bases matching TRBD2. With 7 bases clipped from V and 0 bases from J, the junction kept 17 bases outside the gene matches. In germline, CDR1 is SEHNR, CDR2 FQNEAQ (reference sequence). The CDR3 covers 20 residues. CDR3 sequence (DNA): TGTGCCAGCACCCCCCAGGCCACTAGCGGGAGACTACTAGCCAAAAACATTCAGTACTTC. This encodes CASTPQATSGRLLAKNIQYF.

This rearrangement joins TRBV9 to TRBJ2-2; 9 bases fit TRBD1. CDR1 SGDLS and CDR2 YYNGEE come from the germline V gene. The CDR3 is 14 amino acids. The J segment lost 5 bases and the V segment lost 3 bases, leaving 2 bases of the junction unmatched. CDR3: CASSGDRVTGELFF. Written as DNA, the CDR3 is TGTGCCAGCAGCGGGGACAGGGTGACCGGGGAGCTGTTTTTT.

A few counts support this clonotype. The genes are TRBV19 and TRBJ1-5; D not certain. CDR1 and CDR2 (germline): LNHDA, SQIVND (reference sequence). The V end was cut by 1 base, the J end by 5 bases, with 6 bases between. CDR3 length: 13 residues. The CDR3 sequence: CASSIALHQPQHF. The CDR3 region has the DNA TGTGCCAGTAGTATAGCCCTTCATCAGCCCCAGCATTTT. The full variable domain, rest sourced from reference TRBV19 and TRBJ1-5, is DGGITQSPKYLFRKEGQNVTLSCEQNLNHDAMYWYRQDPGQGLRLIYYSQIVNDFQKGDIAEGYSVSREKKESFPLTVTSAQKNPTAFYLCASSIALHQPQHFGDGTRLSIL.

This clonotype was counted at least ten times. V usage is TRBV29-1 and J usage is TRBJ2-5; possible D gene TRBD2, 5 bases. The CDR3 contains 17 residues. V gave up 4 bases and J gave up 1 base, with 22 bases separating them. Germline V gene sequence: CDR1 SQVTM, CDR2 ANQGSEA. For the CDR3, the DNA is TGCAGCGTTGGAGGGAAAAGGAGAAGCGGTTCCCAAGAGACCCAGTACTTC. Its protein is CSVGGKRRSGSQETQYF.

This clonotype has just one count. One junction end disagrees with the germline gene, perhaps due to a read error. This rearrangement joins TRBV3-1 to TRBJ2-3; 10 bases are shared with TRBD2. There are 15 residues in the CDR3. CDR1 LGHDT and CDR2 YNNKEL come from the germline V gene (reference sequence). The CDR3 region has the DNA TGTGCCAGCAGGCCCGGACTAGCGGACACAGATGCGCAGTATTTT. Encoded protein: CASRPGLADTDAQYF.

CDR3 region: CSATLQIAVTDTQYF. Written as DNA, the CDR3 is TGCAGTGCCACCCTCCAAATAGCCGTCACAGATACGCAGTATTTT. The J gene is TRBJ2-3, the V gene TRBV20-1; no firm D call. Trimming removed 6 bases from V and 2 bases from J, with 18 bases in between. The CDR3 totals 15 residues. Germline CDR1 reads DFQATT; CDR2 reads SNEGSKA (reference sequence).

On this clonotype itself: A much larger clone differs from this one at a single base, so this may be a read error. V gene TRBV27 combines with J gene TRBJ2-5, with 8 nucleotides matching TRBD1. This CDR3 comprises 14 residues. Losses at the gene ends were 4 bases for V and 13 bases for J; bases not matched to a gene: 14. Germline-derived CDR1 and CDR2 are MNHEY and SMNVEV (reference sequence). The CDR3: CASSSRQGKYERYF. CDR3 sequence (DNA): TGTGCCAGCAGTTCACGACAGGGGAAATACGAGCGGTACTTC.

A note on this clonotype: A single base separates this from a much larger clone, so it may be a read error. This rearrangement joins TRBV29-1 to TRBJ2-5; possible D gene TRBD2, 5 bases. Trimming left V 7 bases short and J 11 bases short, with 20 bases between. Germline lookup yields CDR1 SQVTM and CDR2 ANQGSEA. The CDR3 runs to 12 residues. The CDR3 loop is CSAAIGNNEQYF. The DNA for the CDR3 is TGCAGCGCCGCCATCGGGAACAATGAGCAGTACTTC.

This clonotype has more than one count but fewer than ten. The chain couples TRBV4-1 to TRBJ2-1; TRBD2 is a possible D gene (7 bases). The CDR3 consists of 15 residues. Trimming took off 4 bases at V and 8 bases at J, with 18 bases between the two ends. The germline gives CDR1 MGHRA, CDR2 YSYEKL. CDR3 DNA: TGCGCCAGCAGCCGGACTGAGGGGGGGCTTGATGAGCAGTTCTTC. This gives the protein CASSRTEGGLDEQFF.

This clonotype appeared a few times. V is TRBV6-1 and J is TRBJ2-5, with unresolved D. There are 12 residues in the CDR3. Trimming pared 10 bases from V and 5 bases from J, leaving 14 bases between. Germline CDR1 reads MNHNS; CDR2 reads SASEGT. In DNA form, the CDR3 reads TGTGCCAACCTAGATAGCACCGAGACCCAGTACTTC. Its translation: CANLDSTETQYF.

This clonotype was observed many times. CDR3 loop: CSAAVGLRTKNIQYF. The CDR3 DNA reads as TGCAGCGCCGCCGTCGGGCTGAGGACCAAAAACATTCAGTACTTC. V gene TRBV29-1 combines with J gene TRBJ2-4; D ambiguous. Germline V CDR1 and CDR2: SQVTM, ANQGSEA. V dropped 7 bases and J dropped 2 bases, with 18 bases sitting between them. This CDR3 has 15 amino acids.

This chain connects TRBV11-2 to TRBJ1-1, with no clear D. Trimming pared 0 bases from V and 4 bases from J, leaving 9 bases between. Germline V CDR1 and CDR2: SGHAT, FQNNGV. This CDR3 is built from 14 residues. CDR3 bases: TGTGCCAGCAGCTTAGATCTGGGTCGCACTGAAGCTTTCTTT. Amino acids: CASSLDLGRTEAFF.

This sequence joins TRBV5-1 and TRBJ2-7, with a possible D match to TRBD2 (6 bases). The DNA matches TRBJ2-5 better at its end, which makes the J call doubtful. Looked up from germline, CDR1 is SGHRS and CDR2 is YFSETQ. The CDR3 loop spans 15 amino acids. Written as DNA, the CDR3 is TGCGCCAGCAGCTTGGATCCTGGGACTCAGAAGACCCAGTACTTC. Translated: CASSLDPGTQKTQYF.

In this sample, this clonotype turned up many times. The chain has TRBV21-1 and TRBJ2-7; TRBD1 reflects the table's D call only, with no check against the DNA. TRBV21-1 is given as a pseudogene. The CDR3 has 13 residues. The CDR3 here is CASSRAASYEQYF. CDR3 nucleotide sequence: TGTGCCAGCAGCAGGGCGGCGTCCTACGAGCAGTACTTC.

This clonotype has just a few counts. The germline gene is not matched at one end of the junction; a read error may be the cause. This sequence joins TRBV20-1 and TRBJ1-4; no clear D gene. This CDR3 is built from 12 residues. CDR1 DFQATT and CDR2 SNEGSKA come from the germline V gene (reference sequence). This chain's CDR3 is CSARVAGEELFF. The CDR3 DNA is TGCAGTGCTAGAGTTGCGGGTGAAGAACTGTTTTTT.

Regarding this clonotype: A much larger clone differs by one base, so this may be a read error. The chain links TRBV5-1 to TRBJ2-5; 9 nucleotides agree with TRBD1. The CDR3 totals 16 residues. Germline assignment: CDR1 SGHRS and CDR2 YFSETQ. The CDR3 DNA reads TGCACCAGCAGCTTCTCCGGGACAGGGCCTCAAGAGACCCAGTACTTC. Its translation is CTSSFSGTGPQETQYF.

The genes are TRBV5-1 and TRBJ2-3; D possibly corresponds to TRBD2 (5 bases). The germline CDR1 and CDR2 sequences are SGHRS and YFSETQ. This CDR3 spans 18 amino acids. Trimming stripped 2 bases from V and 4 bases from J, with 23 bases between. The CDR3 spells CASSFSGVARTPPDTQYF. CDR3 coding DNA: TGCGCCAGCAGCTTCTCCGGGGTAGCGCGAACCCCCCCAGATACGCAGTATTTT.

This clonotype has a count of ten or more. This chain links TRBV2 with TRBJ2-7; D remains ambiguous. Trimming shortened V by 6 bases and J by 6 bases, and 9 bases separated the two germline ends. The CDR3 runs to 11 residues. Germline CDR1 reads SNHLY; CDR2 reads FYNNEI. The CDR3 loop is CASSGPPEQYF. CDR3 bases: TGTGCCAGCAGCGGACCCCCCGAGCAGTACTTC.

To note about this clonotype: Compared with germline, one end of the junction differs, possibly owing to a read error. The chain employs TRBV4-1 and TRBJ2-1, with D hard to call. Germline CDR1 MGHRA, CDR2 YSYEKL. The CDR3 loop spans 11 amino acids. The CDR3, as DNA: TGCGCCAGCTGCCAAGAAGCCGAGCAGTTCTTC. Amino acid sequence: CASCQEAEQFF.

This clonotype was detected ten times or more. The chain is built from TRBV3-1 and TRBJ2-7; a weak D match, TRBD1 (5 bases). The CDR3 extends over 15 amino acids. V was clipped by 0 bases and J by 6 bases, with 15 bases between them. Germline lookup yields CDR1 LGHDT and CDR2 YNNKEL (reference sequence). The CDR3 loop reads CASSQEGVGDGEQYF. CDR3 bases: TGTGCCAGCAGCCAAGAAGGGGTCGGCGACGGCGAGCAGTACTTC.

The V call is TRBV3-1, the J call TRBJ2-1; TRBD2 matches 9 bases. The DNA matches TRBJ2-7 better at its end, which makes the J call doubtful. CDR1 and CDR2 (germline): LGHDT, YNNKEL (reference sequence). The CDR3 covers 16 residues. The CDR3 spells CASSKLAGSSYNEQYF. The CDR3 region has the DNA TGTGCCAGCAGCAAGCTAGCGGGGAGCTCCTACAATGAGCAGTACTTC.

As concerns this clonotype: One base away lies a much larger clone, so this may be a sequencing read error. The chain has TRBV20-1 and TRBJ2-1, with D tentatively TRBD2 (9 bases). CDR1 is DFQATT and CDR2 is SNEGSKA in the germline V gene (reference sequence). The CDR3 is 15 residues long. V gave up 5 bases and J gave up 7 bases, with 21 bases separating them. Here the CDR3 DNA reads TGCAGTGCTTCCAGGGGGCTAGCGGGGAGGAATGAGCAGTTCTTC. The encoded protein is CSASRGLAGRNEQFF.

Comment on this clonotype: Given a much more abundant clone one base away, this may be a read error. This chain joins TRBV25-1 and TRBJ2-5; the D is unclear. The germline gives CDR1 MGHDK, CDR2 SYGVNS. Between the trimmed V and J ends, which lost 4 bases and 7 bases, there was a span of 13 bases. The CDR3 is 13 residues long. The CDR3, as DNA: TGTGCCAGCAGTGGGCAGTCCTGGGGGACCCAGTACTTC. Amino acid sequence: CASSGQSWGTQYF.

This clonotype has ten or more counts. The rearrangement uses TRBV12-3 or TRBV12-4 and TRBJ1-2; weak D call: TRBD1 (5 bases). This CDR3 comprises 13 residues. Trimming took 7 bases from V and 7 from J, leaving 16 bases between them. The CDR3 loop reads CASTQGDWRGYTF. The CDR3, as DNA: TGTGCCAGCACTCAAGGGGATTGGCGTGGCTACACCTTC.

The chain carries TRBV24-1 and TRBJ2-7, with a possible D match to TRBD2 (6 bases). V lost 3 bases and J 4 bases, leaving 12 bases between the germline ends. The germline V gene encodes CDR1 KGHDR and CDR2 SFDVKD. The CDR3 has 14 residues. Written as DNA, the CDR3 is TGTGCCACCAGTGATACCCGGGACTCGTACGAGCAGTACTTC. This sequence encodes CATSDTRDSYEQYF.

This clonotype appeared a few times. The rearrangement links TRBV7-2 to TRBJ2-7; 9 bases align to TRBD2. The CDR3 has 15 residues. The germline CDR1 and CDR2 sequences are SGHTA and FQGNSA. The ends lost 1 base at V and 3 bases at J; junction bases unmatched: 4. This chain's CDR3 is CASSLGLAEDYEQYF. Written as DNA, the CDR3 is TGTGCCAGCAGCTTAGGACTAGCGGAGGACTACGAGCAGTACTTC.

This clonotype occurred a few times. The CDR3 DNA sequence: TGTGCCAGCAGCTTTTGGGGGGCGCGGAGTCAAGATACGCAGTATTTT. It encodes CASSFWGARSQDTQYF. The gene calls are TRBV5-6 and TRBJ2-3; the D call may be TRBD1 or TRBD2 (6 bases each). The germline V gene has CDR1 SGHDT and CDR2 YYEEEE. The CDR3 consists of 16 residues. Trimming cost V 2 bases and J 5 bases, with 18 bases left between them.

This clonotype has only a few counts. The gene calls are TRBV3-1 and TRBJ2-1, with no clear D. The CDR3 sequence is 15 residues long. The germline V gene encodes CDR1 LGHDT and CDR2 YNNKEL (reference sequence). Trimming took 0 bases from V and 3 from J, leaving 9 bases between them. In DNA, the CDR3 is TGTGCCAGCAGCCAAGATTACCTGGGCTACAATGAGCAGTTCTTC. It is translated as CASSQDYLGYNEQFF.

This clonotype was counted ten times or more. The CDR3 loop reads CASSSTTLTLTEPGHYEQYF. The CDR3 bases are TGTGCCAGCAGCTCGACCACACTAACCTTAACAGAACCTGGACACTACGAGCAGTACTTC. V gene TRBV7-2 combines with J gene TRBJ2-7, with D perhaps TRBD1 (5 bases). Trimming cost V 4 bases and J 3 bases, with 31 bases left between them. The CDR3 consists of 20 residues. From germline, CDR1 is SGHTA and CDR2 FQGNSA.

This clonotype was counted a few times. V and J are TRBV12-3 or TRBV12-4 and TRBJ1-5; 8 bases match TRBD1. CDR3 length: 15 amino acids. V shed 5 bases, J shed 2 bases, and the junction held 5 bases outside the gene matches. The CDR3: CASSPGQDGNQPQHF. The CDR3 DNA is TGTGCCAGCAGTCCGGGACAGGACGGCAATCAGCCCCAGCATTTT.